These 23 T cell receptor beta chains were sequenced from one sample in a study of Ad26.COV2.S vaccination and SARS-CoV-2 variants. Documented treatment: some 19 received Ad26.COV2.S at low or high dose, single or two shots; roughly five received placebo; per-sample allocation not given. Samples analyzed were those drawn on day 63 after the first vaccine or placebo injection. The protocol was immunoSEQ multiplex PCR, while the TCRdb copy is restricted to in-frame clones and leaves out a portion. The data show 430,000 or so clones, with approximately 90% seen just once and 12% held by the top ten. The sequencing used peripheral blood, collected in a trial of Ad26.COV2.S vaccine versus placebo. The receptors were sampled from a person between 18 and 65 years old who received the Ad26.COV2.S COVID-19 vaccine or a placebo.

The chain carries TRBV7-8 and TRBJ2-3; D remains ambiguous. The CDR3 totals 13 residues. Germline assignment: CDR1 SGHVS and CDR2 FQNEAQ. V was shortened by 4 bases and J by 3 bases, with 8 bases between the two germline ends. CDR3 nucleotide sequence: TGTGCCAGCAGCTCCCCCGGGACAGATACGCAGTATTTT. Its protein product is CASSSPGTDTQYF.

The chain has TRBV15 and TRBJ1-2; 8 bases match TRBD1. V trimming: 1 base; J trimming: 4 bases; junction bases outside the gene matches: 8. Germline V lookup: CDR1 LNHNV, CDR2 YYDKDF (reference sequence). This CDR3 is 16 amino acids long. CDR3 nucleotide sequence: TGTGCCACCAGCAGAGGAGGGACAGGTCGGGTCTATGGCTACACCTTC. Translating gives CATSRGGTGRVYGYTF.

V gene TRBV2 combines with J gene TRBJ2-1; TRBD2 matches 9 bases. The V gene end was trimmed by 6 bases and the J gene end by 7 bases; junction bases not matched to a gene: 4. The germline CDR1 and CDR2 sequences are SNHLY and FYNNEI. The CDR3 totals 13 residues. CDR3 loop: CASRGLAKNEQFF. The CDR3 bases are TGTGCCAGCAGAGGACTAGCGAAAAATGAGCAGTTCTTC.

This chain links TRBV6-6 with TRBJ2-2, with 8 bases identical to TRBD2. Germline CDR1 is MNHNY and CDR2 is SVGAGI (reference sequence). V shed 5 bases and J 6 bases; nucleotides not matched to a gene: 5. The CDR3 consists of 14 residues. CDR3 residues: CASSPRAGAGELFF. The CDR3 DNA reads TGTGCCAGCAGTCCCCGAGCGGGGGCCGGGGAGCTGTTTTTT.

This clone was observed once. The rearrangement joins TRBV18 to TRBJ2-1, with D tentatively TRBD1 (5 bases). This CDR3 spans 13 amino acids. Germline CDR1 KGHSH, CDR2 LQKENI. Trimming shortened V by 6 bases and J by 7 bases, and 13 bases separated the two germline ends. The CDR3 coding sequence is TGTGCCAGCTCCCTCATAGGGGTGAATGAGCAGTTCTTC. Protein sequence: CASSLIGVNEQFF. The complete variable domain, with remaining parts taken from reference TRBV18 and TRBJ2-1, reads NAGVMQNPRHLVRRRGQEARLRCSPMKGHSHVYWYRQLPEEGLKFMVYLQKENIIDESGMPKERFSAEFPKEGPSILRIQQVVRGDSAAYFCASSLIGVNEQFFGPGTRLTVL.

This clone has just one count. The identical CDR3 is also encoded by other nucleotide sequences in the sample. This chain uses TRBV6-2 or TRBV6-3 with TRBJ2-7; TRBD1 matches 7 bases. Germline V gene data show CDR1 as MNHEY and CDR2 as SVGEGT. The CDR3 has 12 residues. V dropped 5 bases and J dropped 3; count of bases not matched to a gene: 1. CDR3: CASSRQGYEQYF. CDR3 sequence (DNA): TGTGCCAGCAGTAGACAGGGCTACGAGCAGTACTTC.

The V gene is TRBV28, the J gene TRBJ2-5, with TRBD2 matching 10 bases. Germline trimming cut 5 bases from V and 2 bases from J; bases unmatched to any gene: 14. The CDR3 covers 18 residues. Germline CDR1 and CDR2: MDHEN and SYDVKM. The CDR3 bases are TGTGCCAGCAGTGGTACTAGCGGGGTTCGGAGGGAGCAAGAGACCCAGTACTTC. Protein sequence: CASSGTSGVRREQETQYF.

The chain joins TRBV5-1 to TRBJ2-5, with 7 bases that match TRBD2. Germline assignment: CDR1 SGHRS and CDR2 YFSETQ. The junction had 9 bases not matched to a gene; V was cut back by 5 bases and J by 5 bases. CDR3 length equals 14 residues. The CDR3 region is CASRLGLVVETQYF. Here the CDR3 DNA reads TGCGCCAGCAGACTCGGACTAGTGGTTGAGACCCAGTACTTC.

This chain connects TRBV27 to TRBJ2-2; the D call may be TRBD1 or TRBD2 (5 bases each). The germline gives CDR1 MNHEY, CDR2 SMNVEV (reference sequence). This CDR3 contains 15 residues. Trimming pared 2 bases from V and 0 bases from J, leaving 7 bases between. The CDR3, as DNA: TGTGCCAGCAGTTTAAGGGACGCGAACACCGGGGAGCTGTTTTTT. Its translation is CASSLRDANTGELFF.

This clone was seen a single time. The chain carries TRBV6-2 or TRBV6-3 and TRBJ2-1; 12 positions match TRBD2. CDR3 length: 17 amino acids. The germline gives CDR1 MNHEY, CDR2 SVGEGT. Trimming at V came to 6 bases and at J to 4 bases, leaving 10 bases not matched to a gene. This CDR3 is CASSLPSGLAGYNEQFF. For the CDR3, the DNA is TGTGCCAGCAGCCTACCCTCGGGACTAGCGGGTTACAATGAGCAGTTCTTC.

The chain uses TRBV30 and TRBJ1-1, with no clear D. V was cut by 3 bases and J by 7 bases, with 9 bases left in between. The length of the CDR3 is 11 residues. CDR1 and CDR2 (germline): GTSNPN, SVGIG (reference sequence). CDR3 sequence (DNA): TGTGCCTGGAGAGAAATCAATGAAGCTTTCTTT. As protein: CAWREINEAFF.

The rearrangement joins TRBV29-1 to TRBJ1-2; possibly TRBD1 for D (6 bases). Trimming removed 4 bases from V and 4 bases from J, with 10 bases in between. The V gene's germline CDR1 is SQVTM and CDR2 ANQGSEA. This CDR3 spans 12 amino acids. The CDR3 DNA is TGCAGCGTTGGACAGGCCAGCTATGGCTACACCTTC. Amino acid sequence: CSVGQASYGYTF.

This clone was found once. The rearrangement links TRBV28 to TRBJ2-7, with 8 bases aligning to TRBD1. The CDR3 runs 14 residues. Unmatched junction bases numbered 4, after V lost 3 bases and J lost 3 bases. The V gene's germline CDR1 is MDHEN and CDR2 SYDVKM. CDR3 sequence (DNA): TGTGCCAGCAGTTTTCGGACAGGGTTCTACGAGCAGTACTTC. This translates into CASSFRTGFYEQYF.

The rearrangement uses TRBV6-2 or TRBV6-3 and TRBJ2-5; a weak D match, TRBD1 (5 bases). Germline V gene sequence: CDR1 MNHEY, CDR2 SVGEGT. This CDR3 is built from 13 residues. V shed 5 bases and J shed 0 bases, with 7 bases lying between them. CDR3 sequence reads: CASSGHYQETQYF. The DNA for the CDR3 is TGTGCCAGCAGTGGACACTACCAAGAGACCCAGTACTTC.

The gene calls are TRBV9 and TRBJ1-2; no definite D call. This CDR3 is built from 15 residues. Trimming cost V 0 bases and J 0 bases, with 9 bases left between them. Per germline, CDR1 SGDLS and CDR2 YYNGEE. The CDR3 DNA is TGTGCCAGCAGCGTAGGGCAGGCCGCTAACTATGGCTACACCTTC. Protein: CASSVGQAANYGYTF.

This chain uses TRBV18 with TRBJ1-1; D is unclear. Trimming took off 2 bases at V and 4 bases at J, with 5 bases between the two ends. The CDR3 length is 12 residues. Germline CDR1 reads KGHSH; CDR2 reads LQKENI. CDR3 coding DNA: TGTGCCAGCTCACCAGATAGCACTGAAGCTTTCTTT. The encoded protein is CASSPDSTEAFF.

The rearrangement links TRBV6-5 to TRBJ2-5; TRBD1 is a possible D gene (5 bases). V was trimmed by 6 bases and J by 2 bases, leaving 16 bases between them. The germline CDR1 and CDR2 sequences are MNHEY and SVGAGI. The CDR3 has 15 residues. Here the CDR3 reads CASRDSGFSQETQYF. CDR3 DNA sequence: TGTGCCAGCAGAGACTCAGGGTTTTCACAAGAGACCCAGTACTTC.

The chain uses TRBV24-1 and TRBJ2-1; maybe TRBD2 (6 bases). Germline-derived CDR1 and CDR2 are KGHDR and SFDVKD. The CDR3 runs 13 residues. The V gene lost 6 bases and the J gene lost 3 bases, with 8 bases spanning the gap. CDR3 DNA sequence: TGTGCCACCAGTCAGGACTACTACAATGAGCAGTTCTTC. Amino acid sequence: CATSQDYYNEQFF.

V and J are TRBV18 and TRBJ2-1; unclear D gene. Trimming left V 1 base short and J 6 bases short, with 13 bases between. Germline V lookup: CDR1 KGHSH, CDR2 LQKENI. The CDR3 consists of 15 residues. The CDR3 nucleotides are TGTGCCAGCTCACCACTCCAATTTGTTTTCAATGAGCAGTTCTTC. This encodes CASSPLQFVFNEQFF.

This chain connects TRBV7-2 to TRBJ1-5; D is uncertain. The V end lost 0 bases, the J end lost 2 bases, and 11 bases lay between the germline ends. The V gene's germline CDR1 is SGHTA and CDR2 FQGNSA. CDR3 size: 16 residues. The DNA of the CDR3 is TGTGCCAGCAGCTTAGCGCCCCGAACTGGCAATCAGCCCCAGCATTTT. It specifies CASSLAPRTGNQPQHF.

The chain is built from TRBV2 and TRBJ1-5, with D possibly TRBD1 on 5 matching bases. CDR1 and CDR2 from the germline V gene are SNHLY and FYNNEI. With 4 bases removed from V and 5 bases from J, the gap between germline ends came to 9 bases. The CDR3 is 13 amino acids. The CDR3 region has the DNA TGTGCCAGCAGTGGGGAGGGGTATCAGCCCCAGCATTTT. Residues: CASSGEGYQPQHF.

The chain is built from TRBV5-8 and TRBJ2-7; no clear D. CDR3 length: 10 residues. The germline gives CDR1 SGHTS, CDR2 YDEGEE. V was cut by 3 bases and J by 3 bases, with 1 base left in between. CDR3 sequence reads: CASSYYEQYF. In DNA form, the CDR3 reads TGTGCCAGCAGCTACTACGAGCAGTACTTC.

Notes on this clone: Additional DNA sequences in this sample encode the identical CDR3. This chain joins TRBV30 and TRBJ1-3; the D is unclear. The V end was cut by 3 bases, the J end by 0 bases, with 0 bases between. The germline CDR1 and CDR2 sequences are GTSNPN and SVGIG (reference sequence). The CDR3 loop spans 11 amino acids. CDR3 in DNA: TGTGCCTGGAGCTCTGGAAACACCATATATTTT. Translation gives CAWSSGNTIYF.